The T cell receptor (beta chain) described here comes from a study of T cell changes during pregnancy in multiple sclerosis. Germline loops: CDR1 SGHDT, CDR2 YYEEEE. The CDR3 totals 14 residues. Trimming took 4 bases from V and 2 from J, leaving 10 bases between them. Data came from immunoSEQ multiplex PCR; TCRdb stores just in-frame clones and leaves some out. The sample includes roughly 80,000 clones, about 90% of them seen just once. Specimen: peripheral blood, collected before pregnancy. The TCR was taken from a female donor with multiple sclerosis, enrolled in a pregnancy study. The chain employs TRBV5-6 and TRBJ1-5, with a tentative D call TRBD1 (5 bases). The CDR3 protein is CASSPGPGNQPQHF. DNA for the CDR3: TGTGCCAGCAGCCCAGGGCCTGGCAATCAGCCCCAGCATTTT.